The 24 T cell receptor beta chains below were found in one sample sequenced in a study of technical replicates of blood from a handful of donors. Some clones are missing from TCRdb's copy, which holds only in-frame ones; the method was immunoSEQ multiplex PCR. The sample lists about 62,000 clones; about 89% were seen once. Sequenced sample: PBMCs. Every receptor here comes from a human donor in good health. Some clones in this sample may be carry-over from other donors' samples.

The chain links TRBV7-8 to TRBJ2-3; D perhaps matches TRBD2 (5 bases). CDR1 SGHVS and CDR2 FQNEAQ come from the germline V gene. The CDR3 is 17 amino acids. The V end was cut by 0 bases, the J end by 2 bases, with 15 bases between. CDR3 region: CASSLAYGGLVTDTQYF. Here the CDR3 DNA reads TGTGCCAGCAGCTTAGCCTATGGCGGGTTAGTCACAGATACGCAGTATTTT.

The genes are TRBV6-6 and TRBJ2-3, with 8 bases identical to TRBD2. CDR3 size: 15 residues. The germline gives CDR1 MNHNY, CDR2 SVGAGI (reference sequence). The junction had 7 bases not matched to a gene; V was cut back by 8 bases and J by 0 bases. For the CDR3, the DNA is TGTGCCAGCTTCGCCGGGGGGGGAAGCACAGATACGCAGTATTTT. It is translated as CASFAGGGSTDTQYF.

V gene TRBV30 combines with J gene TRBJ2-2; 8 bases fit TRBD2. This CDR3 comprises 15 residues. Germline V gives CDR1 GTSNPN, CDR2 SVGIG (reference sequence). The V gene end was trimmed by 1 base and the J gene end by 5 bases; junction bases not matched to a gene: 6. The DNA for the CDR3 is TGTGCCTGGAGTGGGGCGGGAGGTGGGACCGGGGAGCTGTTTTTT. Protein: CAWSGAGGGTGELFF.

The J gene is TRBJ2-3, the V gene TRBV6-1; the D is unclear. CDR3 size: 14 residues. Per germline, CDR1 MNHNS and CDR2 SASEGT. The V and J ends lost 6 bases and 3 bases respectively, with 13 bases between them. CDR3 sequence reads: CASRTEMWTDTQYF. The DNA for the CDR3 is TGTGCCAGCAGGACGGAGATGTGGACAGATACGCAGTATTTT.

This clone was seen a few times. CDR3 amino acids: CASSKLNQPQHF. The CDR3 coding sequence is TGTGCCAGCAGCAAACTCAATCAGCCCCAGCATTTT. The gene calls are TRBV7-6 and TRBJ1-5, with D uncertain. V lost 5 bases to trimming and J lost 3 bases, with 5 bases between them. Germline V gives CDR1 SGHVS, CDR2 FNYEAQ. This CDR3 spans 12 amino acids.

This chain connects TRBV2 to TRBJ2-7, with unresolved D. The germline V gene encodes CDR1 SNHLY and CDR2 FYNNEI. The CDR3 contains 11 residues. V dropped 4 bases and J dropped 2 bases, with 3 bases sitting between them. Here the CDR3 reads CASSATYEQYF. Written as DNA, the CDR3 is TGTGCCAGCAGTGCTACCTACGAGCAGTACTTC.

The rearrangement joins TRBV5-1 to TRBJ2-7; a possible D gene is TRBD1 (5 bases). Germline CDR1 is SGHRS and CDR2 is YFSETQ. This CDR3 is built from 13 residues. Trimming shortened V by 3 bases and J by 3 bases, and 10 bases separated the two germline ends. This CDR3 reads CASSSRQNYEQYF. The CDR3 nucleotides read TGCGCCAGCAGCTCACGACAGAACTACGAGCAGTACTTC.

V gene TRBV5-4 combines with J gene TRBJ2-4; tentative D call: TRBD2 (6 bases). Trimming stripped 4 bases from V and 9 bases from J, with 20 bases between. CDR1 and CDR2 from the germline V gene are SGHNT and YYREEE (reference sequence). The CDR3 has 15 residues. CDR3 sequence: CASSTPGGDVGIQYF. CDR3 DNA sequence: TGTGCCAGCAGCACACCCGGCGGGGACGTGGGCATTCAGTACTTC.

This sequence joins TRBV21-1 and TRBJ1-2. TRBV21-1 is noted as a pseudogene. The CDR3 length is 15 residues. In nucleotides, the CDR3 is TGTGCCAGCAGCAAAGTCTGCGGGGGCGCCTATGGCTACACCTTC. Encoded protein: CASSKVCGGAYGYTF.

The chain is built from TRBV27 and TRBJ1-4; D remains ambiguous. CDR3 length: 13 residues. Germline V lookup: CDR1 MNHEY, CDR2 SMNVEV (reference sequence). Deletions cut 5 bases from V and 6 bases from J, with 10 bases between. CDR3 protein: CASSLLRDEKLFF. CDR3 coding DNA: TGTGCCAGCAGTCTCCTTCGGGATGAAAAACTGTTTTTT.

The chain combines TRBV7-3 with TRBJ2-2, with 7 bases aligning to TRBD2. Germline CDR1 is SGHTA and CDR2 is FQGTGA. The CDR3 totals 13 residues. V gave up 5 bases and J gave up 5 bases; unmatched junction bases: 2. The CDR3 region has the DNA TGTGCCAGCAGCCAAGCGGGAACCGGGGAGCTGTTTTTT. Protein: CASSQAGTGELFF.

V is TRBV2 and J is TRBJ2-7; 9 positions agree with TRBD1. Germline assignment: CDR1 SNHLY and CDR2 FYNNEI. V lost 4 bases, J lost 2 bases, and 0 bases stayed unmatched. CDR3 size: 13 residues. Here the CDR3 DNA reads TGTGCCAGCAGTGGACAGGGGGCCTACGAGCAGTACTTC. It specifies CASSGQGAYEQYF.

The chain is built from TRBV7-2 and TRBJ1-2; tentative D call: TRBD1 (5 bases). Germline V CDR1 and CDR2: SGHTA, FQGNSA. The CDR3 has 14 residues. Deletions cut 0 bases from V and 4 bases from J, with 9 bases between. This CDR3 reads CASSLASRAYGYTF. In DNA form, the CDR3 reads TGTGCCAGCAGCTTAGCGAGCAGGGCCTATGGCTACACCTTC. The full variable domain, with the rest looked up from reference TRBV7-2 and TRBJ1-2, is GAGVSQSPSNKVTEKGKDVELRCDPISGHTALYWYRQSLGQGLEFLIYFQGNSAPDKSGLPSDRFSAERTGGSVSTLTIQRTQQEDSAVYLCASSLASRAYGYTFGSGTRLTVV.

The rearrangement links TRBV6-5 to TRBJ1-2; 10 bases agree with TRBD1. CDR1 is MNHEY and CDR2 is SVGAGI in the germline V gene. The CDR3 sequence is 15 residues long. J was trimmed by 2 bases and V by 8 bases; bases with no gene match: 8. The CDR3 spells CASGPRTGGNYGYTF. CDR3 in DNA: TGTGCCAGCGGACCCCGGACAGGGGGGAACTATGGCTACACCTTC.

This sequence joins TRBV9 and TRBJ2-7; the match to TRBD2 covers 10 bases. With 4 bases clipped from V and 2 bases from J, the junction kept 12 bases outside the gene matches. From germline, CDR1 is SGDLS and CDR2 YYNGEE. CDR3 length: 17 residues. The CDR3 DNA sequence: TGTGCCAGCAGCCCGACGCTAACTAGCGGGGTTCCCTACGAGCAGTACTTC. Amino acids: CASSPTLTSGVPYEQYF.

The chain combines TRBV4-1 with TRBJ1-2; tentative D call: TRBD1 (6 bases). Between the trimmed V and J ends, which lost 4 bases and 8 bases, there was a span of 23 bases. This CDR3 region has 16 residues. Per the germline V gene, CDR1 is MGHRA and CDR2 is YSYEKL. The chain's CDR3 is CASSLHSSGAFGGYTF. CDR3 in DNA: TGCGCCAGCAGCCTTCATTCCTCAGGGGCGTTCGGAGGCTACACCTTC.

This clone was counted once. J is TRBJ1-2 and V is TRBV10-3; D is uncertain. This CDR3 spans 15 amino acids. Germline V gene data show CDR1 as ENHRY and CDR2 as SYGVKD. Trimming took 1 base from V and 0 from J, leaving 9 bases between them. In DNA form, the CDR3 reads TGTGCCATCAGTGAGTTCCCGCGGTCTAACTATGGCTACACCTTC. It codes for CAISEFPRSNYGYTF.

The chain joins TRBV4-3 to TRBJ1-1; 7 bases agree with TRBD1. The germline V gene has CDR1 LGHNA and CDR2 YSLEER. The CDR3 is made up of 17 amino acids. The V gene end was trimmed by 2 bases and the J gene end by 2 bases; junction bases not matched to a gene: 11. Written as DNA, the CDR3 is TGCGCCAGCAGCCAATCCCCTCCTGGACAGGCCAACACTGAAGCTTTCTTT. Its protein product is CASSQSPPGQANTEAFF.

The genes are TRBV7-2 and TRBJ2-7; the match to TRBD2 covers 10 bases. Germline assignment: CDR1 SGHTA and CDR2 FQGNSA. Unmatched junction bases numbered 1, after V lost 3 bases and J lost 2 bases. This CDR3 is 14 amino acids long. CDR3 bases: TGTGCCAGCAGCTTTAGCGGGGGGCCCTACGAGCAGTACTTC. Protein product: CASSFSGGPYEQYF.

The chain is built from TRBV30 and TRBJ2-3, with 7 bases fitting TRBD2. V was clipped by 0 bases and J by 3 bases; unmatched bases: 12. CDR1 and CDR2 from the germline V gene are GTSNPN and SVGIG (reference sequence). The CDR3 covers 17 residues. The CDR3, as DNA: TGTGCCTGGAGTGTACGCCTCGGCGGGAGTTTGACAGATACGCAGTATTTT. Translating gives CAWSVRLGGSLTDTQYF.

The genes are TRBV6-5 and TRBJ2-3; 12 bases are shared with TRBD2. Germline lookup yields CDR1 MNHEY and CDR2 SVGAGI. The CDR3 runs 15 residues. V lost 2 bases, J lost 5 bases, and 2 bases stayed unmatched. CDR3 region: CASSYKGLAGDTQYF. In nucleotides, the CDR3 is TGTGCCAGCAGTTACAAGGGACTAGCGGGAGATACGCAGTATTTT.

The V and J genes are TRBV4-2 and TRBJ2-3; TRBD2 matches 9 bases. This CDR3 has 18 amino acids. J lost 1 base, V lost 3 bases, and 11 bases had no gene match. Germline loops: CDR1 LGHNA, CDR2 YNFKEQ. The CDR3 DNA is TGTGCCAGCAGCCAGGCTGGGACTAGCTTCTCACGCACAGATACGCAGTATTTT. It yields the protein CASSQAGTSFSRTDTQYF.

In nucleotides, the CDR3 is TGCGCCAGCAGCCAATCGGGACAGGACACTGAAGCTTTCTTT. It yields the protein CASSQSGQDTEAFF. The chain carries TRBV4-3 and TRBJ1-1; 8 bases line up with TRBD1. CDR3 length: 14 amino acids. V lost 2 bases, J lost 3 bases, and 2 bases stayed unmatched. Germline loops: CDR1 LGHNA, CDR2 YSLEER.

The chain carries TRBV13 and TRBJ2-1, with D uncertain. Trimming pared 2 bases from V and 7 bases from J, leaving 9 bases between. In germline, CDR1 is PRHDT, CDR2 FYEKMQ (reference sequence). CDR3 length: 13 amino acids. The CDR3 is CASSLKALNEQFF. In DNA form, the CDR3 reads TGTGCCAGCAGCTTAAAAGCGTTGAATGAGCAGTTCTTC.